This entry features one T cell receptor beta chain sequence. Its target is unknown. Healthy Russian Caucasian donors spanned ages about 6 to 90 years. Alongside a J-beta primer mix, a sample-barcoded 5' primer served in a second PCR lasting about 7 to 12 cycles. Each cDNA molecule, via a template-switch adaptor with 12 random nucleotides, was tagged. TCRdb itself ran the 5' RACE reads through MiXCR, one entry per CDR3 protein. Seen here are fewer than 900,000 distinct CDR3 sequences, approximately 49% observed once, and the top ten hold around 32%. This sample was included in a study of blood T cells in healthy people across ages. Study-level points and caveats: Aged donors had fewer naive CD4+ cells and lower diversity than long-lived donors. Naive T cell percentage showed a strong correlation with TCR beta diversity.

The CDR3 contains 13 residues. V dropped 7 bases and J dropped 2 bases, with 11 bases sitting between them. Germline V lookup: CDR1 SGHRS, CDR2 YFSETQ. This chain joins TRBV5-1 and TRBJ2-3; no clear D gene. This receptor was obtained from an older woman in good health. Sequencing was performed on blood. CDR3 nucleotide sequence: TGCGCCAGCTGGGCCACCTCCACAGATACGCAGTATTTT. It codes for CASWATSTDTQYF.